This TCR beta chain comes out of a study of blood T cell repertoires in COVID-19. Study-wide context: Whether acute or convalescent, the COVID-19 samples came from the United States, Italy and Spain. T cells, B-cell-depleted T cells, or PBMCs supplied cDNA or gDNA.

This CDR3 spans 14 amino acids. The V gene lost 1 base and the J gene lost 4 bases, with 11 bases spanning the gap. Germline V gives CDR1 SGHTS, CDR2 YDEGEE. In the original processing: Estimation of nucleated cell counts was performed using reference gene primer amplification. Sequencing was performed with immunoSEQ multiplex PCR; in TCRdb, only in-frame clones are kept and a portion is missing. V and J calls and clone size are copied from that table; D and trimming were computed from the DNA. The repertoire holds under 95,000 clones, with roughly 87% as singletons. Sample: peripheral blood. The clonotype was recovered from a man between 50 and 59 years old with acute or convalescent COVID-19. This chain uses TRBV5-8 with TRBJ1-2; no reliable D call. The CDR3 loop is CASSLTYLGYGYTF. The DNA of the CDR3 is TGTGCCAGCAGCTTGACCTACCTTGGCTATGGCTACACCTTC. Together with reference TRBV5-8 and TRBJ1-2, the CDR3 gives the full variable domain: EAGVTQSPTHLIKTRGQQATLRCSPISGHTSVYWYQQALGLGLQFLLWYDEGEERNRGNFPPRFSGRQFPNYSSELNVNALELEDSALYLCASSLTYLGYGYTFGSGTRLTVV.